This T cell receptor beta chain is from a study of T cell responses to AZD1222 COVID-19 vaccine. TCRdb keeps only in-frame clones here, not all; method: immunoSEQ multiplex PCR. In the table there are 150,000 to 200,000 clones, over 75% of which are singletons. With 2 bases removed from V and 3 bases from J, the gap between germline ends came to 14 bases. CDR3 length: 15 amino acids. Germline V gene lookup returns CDR1 MNHEY and CDR2 SVGAGI. The chain employs TRBV6-5 and TRBJ2-7; a weak D match, TRBD2 (7 bases). The TCR sequence derives from an adult in good health. The sequencing here drew on peripheral blood, taken on day 0 of AZD1222 vaccination. CDR3 coding DNA: TGTGCCAGCAGTTACCCACGGGGGGCGGTCTACGAGCAGTACTTC. Amino acids: CASSYPRGAVYEQYF.